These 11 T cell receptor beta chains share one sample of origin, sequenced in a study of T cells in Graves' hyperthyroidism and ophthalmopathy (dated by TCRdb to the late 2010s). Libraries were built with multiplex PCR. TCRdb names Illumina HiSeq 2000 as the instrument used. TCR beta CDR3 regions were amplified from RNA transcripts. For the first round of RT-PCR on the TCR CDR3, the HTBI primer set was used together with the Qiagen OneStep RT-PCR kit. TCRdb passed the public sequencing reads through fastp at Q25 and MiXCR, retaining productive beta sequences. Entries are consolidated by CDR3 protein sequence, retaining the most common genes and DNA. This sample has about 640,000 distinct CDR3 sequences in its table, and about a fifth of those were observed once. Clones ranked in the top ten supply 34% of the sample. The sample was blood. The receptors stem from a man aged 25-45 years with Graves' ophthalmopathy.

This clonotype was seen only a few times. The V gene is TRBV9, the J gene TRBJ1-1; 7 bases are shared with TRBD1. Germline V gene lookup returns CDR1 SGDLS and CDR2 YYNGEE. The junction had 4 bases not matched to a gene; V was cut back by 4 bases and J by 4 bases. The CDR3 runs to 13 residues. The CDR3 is CASSSGQFTEAFF. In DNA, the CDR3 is TGTGCCAGCAGCTCGGGACAGTTCACTGAAGCTTTCTTT. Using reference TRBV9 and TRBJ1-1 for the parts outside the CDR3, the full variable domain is DSGVTQTPKHLITATGQRVTLRCSPRSGDLSVYWYQQSLDQGLQFLIQYYNGEERAKGNILERFSAQQFPDLHSELNLSSLELGDSALYFCASSSGQFTEAFFGQGTRLTVV.

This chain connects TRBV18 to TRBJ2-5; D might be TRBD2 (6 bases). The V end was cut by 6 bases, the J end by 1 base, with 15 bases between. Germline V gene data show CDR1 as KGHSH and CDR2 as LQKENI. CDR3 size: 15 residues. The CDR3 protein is CASSHPGSLQETQYF. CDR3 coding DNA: TGTGCCAGCTCGCATCCCGGGAGCCTCCAAGAGACCCAGTACTTC.

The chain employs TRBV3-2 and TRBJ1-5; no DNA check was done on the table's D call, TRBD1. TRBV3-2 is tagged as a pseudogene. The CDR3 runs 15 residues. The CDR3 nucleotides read TGTGCCAGCAGTCACGGGGGACCGTTCAATCAGCCCCAGCATTTT. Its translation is CASSHGGPFNQPQHF.

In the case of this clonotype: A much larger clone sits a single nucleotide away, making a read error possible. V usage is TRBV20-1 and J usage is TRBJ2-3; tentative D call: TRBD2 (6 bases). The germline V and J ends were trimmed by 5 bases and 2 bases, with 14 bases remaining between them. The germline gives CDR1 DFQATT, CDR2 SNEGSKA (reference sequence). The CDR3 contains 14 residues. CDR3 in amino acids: CSAGAGRSTDTQYF. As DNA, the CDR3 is TGCAGTGCTGGTGCCGGGAGATCCACAGATACGCAGTATTTT.

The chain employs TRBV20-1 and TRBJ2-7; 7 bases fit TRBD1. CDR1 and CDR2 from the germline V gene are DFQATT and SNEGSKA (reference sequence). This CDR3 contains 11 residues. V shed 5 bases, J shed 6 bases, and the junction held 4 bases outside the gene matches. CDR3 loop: CSAYRGLEQYF. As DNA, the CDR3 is TGCAGTGCTTACAGGGGCCTCGAGCAGTACTTC.

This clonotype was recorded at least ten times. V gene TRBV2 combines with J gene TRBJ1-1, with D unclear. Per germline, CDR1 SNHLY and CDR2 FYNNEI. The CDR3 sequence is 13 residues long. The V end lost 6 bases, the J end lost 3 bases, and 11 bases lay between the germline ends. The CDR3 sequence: CASRVGRDTEAFF. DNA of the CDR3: TGTGCCAGCAGGGTAGGGAGGGACACTGAAGCTTTCTTT.

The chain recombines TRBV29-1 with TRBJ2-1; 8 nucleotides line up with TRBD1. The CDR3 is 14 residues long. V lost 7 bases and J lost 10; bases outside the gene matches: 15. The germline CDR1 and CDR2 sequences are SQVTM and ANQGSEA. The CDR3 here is CSAPRDRRGGEQFF. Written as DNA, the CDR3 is TGCAGCGCCCCCCGGGACAGGCGGGGAGGAGAGCAGTTCTTC.

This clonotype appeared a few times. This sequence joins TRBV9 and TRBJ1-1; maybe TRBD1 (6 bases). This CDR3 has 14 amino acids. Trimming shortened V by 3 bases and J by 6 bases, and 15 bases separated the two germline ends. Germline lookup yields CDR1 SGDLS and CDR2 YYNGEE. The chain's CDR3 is CASSAGTSAAEAFF. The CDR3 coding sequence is TGTGCCAGCAGCGCGGGGACATCTGCCGCTGAAGCTTTCTTT.

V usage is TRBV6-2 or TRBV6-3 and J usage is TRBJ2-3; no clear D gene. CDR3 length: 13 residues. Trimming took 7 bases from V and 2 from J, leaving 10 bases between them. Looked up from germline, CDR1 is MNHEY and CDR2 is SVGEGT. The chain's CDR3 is CASTPGFTDTQYF. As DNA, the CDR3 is TGTGCCAGCACCCCGGGCTTCACAGATACGCAGTATTTT.

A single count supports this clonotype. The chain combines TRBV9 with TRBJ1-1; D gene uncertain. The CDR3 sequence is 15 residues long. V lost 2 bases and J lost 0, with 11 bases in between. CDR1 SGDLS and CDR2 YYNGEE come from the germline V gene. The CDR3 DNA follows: TGTGCCAGCAGCGTTAGTGGGGAATTGAACACTGAAGCTTTCTTT. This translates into CASSVSGELNTEAFF.

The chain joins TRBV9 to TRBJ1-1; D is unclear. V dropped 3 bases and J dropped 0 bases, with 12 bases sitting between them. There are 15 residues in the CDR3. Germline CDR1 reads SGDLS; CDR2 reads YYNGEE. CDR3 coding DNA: TGTGCCAGCAGCGCGGGAGGGCTCATGAACACTGAAGCTTTCTTT. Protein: CASSAGGLMNTEAFF. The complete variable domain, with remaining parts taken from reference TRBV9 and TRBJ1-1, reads DSGVTQTPKHLITATGQRVTLRCSPRSGDLSVYWYQQSLDQGLQFLIQYYNGEERAKGNILERFSAQQFPDLHSELNLSSLELGDSALYFCASSAGGLMNTEAFFGQGTRLTVV.